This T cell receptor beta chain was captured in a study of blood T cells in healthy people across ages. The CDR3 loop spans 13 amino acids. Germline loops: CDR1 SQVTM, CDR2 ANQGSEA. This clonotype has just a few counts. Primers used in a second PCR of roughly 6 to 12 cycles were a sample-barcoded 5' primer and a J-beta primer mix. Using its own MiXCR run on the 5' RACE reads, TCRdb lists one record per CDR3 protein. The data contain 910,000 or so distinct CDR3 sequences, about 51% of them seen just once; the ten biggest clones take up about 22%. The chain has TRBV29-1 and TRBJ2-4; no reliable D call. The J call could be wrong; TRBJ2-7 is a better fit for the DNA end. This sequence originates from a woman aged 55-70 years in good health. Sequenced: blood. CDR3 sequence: CSVEDSRSYEQYF. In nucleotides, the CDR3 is TGCAGCGTTGAAGATTCCAGATCTTACGAGCAGTACTTC.